A selection of T cell receptor beta chains follows, all from one sample in a study of cytomegalovirus exposure and HLA in healthy donors. Data came from immunoSEQ multiplex PCR; TCRdb stores just in-frame clones and leaves some out. The sample lists 160,000 or so clones; approximately 80% were seen once. Material for sequencing was PBMCs. The receptors stem from a man aged 25-45 years in good health and CMV-seropositive. Both conserved end residues are part of each CDR3. The D gene is left open where the match is weak. The listing skips clone size in some rows; elsewhere it reads once, few, many or a size class.

J,D,size,V,DNA,CDR3
TRBJ1-6,NA,NA,TRBV7-8,TGTGCCAGCAGCACGGGACAATCACCCCTCCACTTT,CASSTGQSPLHF
TRBJ1-1,NA,NA,TRBV9,TGTGCCAGCAGCGTAGGGCCTTCTAGTCGGACTGAAGCTTTCTTT,CASSVGPSSRTEAFF
TRBJ2-7,TRBD2,NA,TRBV7-9,TGTGCCAGCAGCTTAGTATCTCTAGCGGACGAGCAGTACTTC,CASSLVSLADEQYF
TRBJ1-5,NA,many,TRBV25-1,TGTGCCAGCAGTGAATACGAGGGGCCCCAGCATTTT,CASSEYEGPQHF
TRBJ2-7,NA,NA,TRBV5-1,TGCGCCAGCAGCTTGTTGAACAGGGCCTCCTACGAGCAGTACTTC,CASSLLNRASYEQYF
TRBJ1-2,NA,few,TRBV5-5,TGTGCCAGCAGCCCTGGTGGGCGCTACTATGGCTACACCTTC,CASSPGGRYYGYTF
TRBJ2-7,TRBD2,once,TRBV29-1,TGCAGCGTTGAACGGGGGGATGCGGGGGAGCAGTACTTC,CSVERGDAGEQYF
TRBJ2-7,TRBD2,NA,TRBV7-2,TGTGCCAGCAGCTTAGTCGGTAGCGGGGGGCCTTCCATTCTTTACGAGCAGTACTTC,CASSLVGSGGPSILYEQYF
TRBJ1-1,NA,NA,TRBV13,TGTGCCAGCAGCTTCGTCAGGCTAAACACTGAAGCTTTCTTT,CASSFVRLNTEAFF
TRBJ2-7,NA,NA,TRBV7-2,TGTGCCAGCAGCCAATTTTACGAGCAGTACTTC,CASSQFYEQYF
TRBJ2-1,TRBD2,NA,TRBV7-2,TGTGCCAGCAGCAAGGCCGGGACTATCTCCTACAATGAGCAGTTCTTC,CASSKAGTISYNEQFF
TRBJ1-4,NA,NA,TRBV5-4,TGTGCCAGCAGCCCCGGCACTCCGGGGGAAAAACTGTTTTTT,CASSPGTPGEKLFF
TRBJ1-2,NA,few,TRBV7-9,TGTGCCAGCAGCTTACTCGGTAACTATGGCTACACCTTC,CASSLLGNYGYTF
TRBJ1-4,TRBD1,NA,TRBV9,TGTGCCAGCAGCCCGGGACAGGGAGATGAAAAACTGTTTTTT,CASSPGQGDEKLFF
TRBJ2-2,NA,NA,TRBV4-1,TGCGCCAGCAGCCAAGAAGTGGGGGCTCCCACCGGGGAGCTGTTTTTT,CASSQEVGAPTGELFF
TRBJ2-1,NA,NA,TRBV11-3,TGTGCCAGCAGCGTGGGCCCTTCCTACAATGAGCAGTTCTTC,CASSVGPSYNEQFF
TRBJ1-1,TRBD1,few,TRBV11-2,TGTGCCAGCAGCTCTTCAGGGGGCGGCACTGAAGCTTTCTTT,CASSSSGGGTEAFF